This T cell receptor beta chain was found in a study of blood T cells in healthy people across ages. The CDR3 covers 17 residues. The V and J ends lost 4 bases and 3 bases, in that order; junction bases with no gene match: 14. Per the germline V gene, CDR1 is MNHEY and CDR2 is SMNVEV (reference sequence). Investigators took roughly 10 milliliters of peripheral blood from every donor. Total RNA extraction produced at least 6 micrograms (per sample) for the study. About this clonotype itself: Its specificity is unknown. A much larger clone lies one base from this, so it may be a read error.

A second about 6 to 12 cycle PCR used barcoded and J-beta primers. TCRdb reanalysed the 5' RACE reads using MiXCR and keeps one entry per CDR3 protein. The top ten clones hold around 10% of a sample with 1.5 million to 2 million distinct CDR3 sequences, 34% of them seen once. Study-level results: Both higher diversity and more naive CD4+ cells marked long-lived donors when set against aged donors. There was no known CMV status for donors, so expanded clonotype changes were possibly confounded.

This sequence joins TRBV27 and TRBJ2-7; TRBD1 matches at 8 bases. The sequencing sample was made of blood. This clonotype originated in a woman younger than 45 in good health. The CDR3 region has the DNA TGTGCCAGCAGTTACCTAACCGGGACAGGTTCAAACTACGAGCAGTACTTC. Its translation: CASSYLTGTGSNYEQYF.